Following are 32 T cell receptor beta chains from one sample sequenced in a study of T cells in Graves' hyperthyroidism and ophthalmopathy. It was RNA transcripts that yielded the amplified TCR beta CDR3 regions. HTBI primers drove first-round RT-PCR of the TCR CDR3. Each CDR3 protein gets one entry after TCRdb re-called the multiplex PCR reads with MiXCR. The top ten clones hold roughly a tenth of a sample with 89,000 or so distinct CDR3 sequences, approximately 39% of them seen once. The sequenced sample was peripheral blood or thyroid tissue (not recorded which). These receptors were taken from a woman aged 25 to 39 with Graves' hyperthyroidism.

As to this clonotype: This likely comes from a read error, as the CDR3 has no conserved phenylalanine or tryptophan at its end. The DNA is omitted, as the CDR3 cannot be located on it reliably, and the CDR3 follows TCRdb's listing. V and J are TRBV6-6 and TRBJ1-6; TRBD1, the table's D call, lacks a check against the DNA. The germline V gene has CDR1 MNHNY and CDR2 SVGAGI (reference sequence). 9 amino acids form the CDR3, both terminal residues included. The CDR3 sequence: CASRKAPEY.

The sample holds many counts of this clonotype. This chain connects TRBV18 to TRBJ1-4, with D tentatively TRBD1 (6 bases). The CDR3 is made up of 14 amino acids. The germline V and J ends were trimmed by 2 bases and 8 bases, with 12 bases remaining between them. Germline assignment: CDR1 KGHSH and CDR2 LQKENI. CDR3 DNA: TGTGCCAGCTCACCAACAGGGCTTAGAGAAAAACTGTTTTTT. Translating gives CASSPTGLREKLFF.

This clonotype came up many times. This chain links TRBV6-5 with TRBJ2-5; D is unresolved. The CDR3 covers 14 residues. In germline, CDR1 is MNHEY, CDR2 SVGAGI. V was cut by 1 base and J by 3 bases, with 9 bases left in between. The CDR3, as DNA: TGTGCCAGCAGTTACTGGGCGAAGGAAGAGACCCAGTACTTC. This codes for CASSYWAKEETQYF.

This clonotype has a count of ten or more. The chain uses TRBV19 and TRBJ1-1, with D maybe TRBD1 (6 bases). V was pared by 10 bases and J by 6 bases, with 15 bases between. The CDR3 runs to 12 residues. CDR1 is LNHDA and CDR2 is SQIVND in the germline V gene (reference sequence). CDR3 sequence: CATLQGGSEAFF. The CDR3 DNA reads as TGTGCCACCTTACAGGGAGGCTCTGAAGCTTTCTTT. The variable domain in full, completed from reference TRBV19 and TRBJ1-1, reads DGGITQSPKYLFRKEGQNVTLSCEQNLNHDAMYWYRQDPGQGLRLIYYSQIVNDFQKGDIAEGYSVSREKKESFPLTVTSAQKNPTAFYLCATLQGGSEAFFGQGTRLTVV.

Of note for this clonotype: A much larger clone differs by one base, so this may be a read error. The final CDR3 position lacks the conserved phenylalanine or tryptophan, pointing to a likely read error. The CDR3 loop reads CASSLSGTGSTGELFS. The CDR3 DNA is TGTGCCAGCAGTTTATCCGGGACAGGGTCGACCGGGGAGCTGTTTTCT. This rearrangement joins TRBV7-9 to TRBJ2-2; the match to TRBD1 covers 9 bases. The V gene's germline CDR1 is SEHNR and CDR2 FQNEAQ (reference sequence). V shed 6 bases and J 5 bases; nucleotides not matched to a gene: 10. The CDR3 is 16 residues long.

The rearrangement uses TRBV7-9 and TRBJ1-4, with 10 bases lining up with TRBD1. V shed 5 bases and J 14 bases; nucleotides not matched to a gene: 23. CDR1 and CDR2 from the germline V gene are SEHNR and FQNEAQ (reference sequence). CDR3 length equals 18 residues. The CDR3 region has the DNA TGTGCCAGCAGCCCAACGACAGGGGGCTATGCAACTAATGAAACGCTGTTTTTT. The encoded protein is CASSPTTGGYATNETLFF. The variable domain in full, completed from reference TRBV7-9 and TRBJ1-4, reads DTGVSQNPRHKITKRGQNVTFRCDPISEHNRLYWYRQTLGQGPEFLTYFQNEAQLEKSRLLSDRFSAERPKGSFSTLEIQRTEQGDSAMYLCASSPTTGGYATNETLFFGSGTQLSVL.

This clonotype was counted at least ten times. V and J are TRBV3-2 and TRBJ2-5; the table's D gene call, TRBD2, was not cross checked with the DNA. TRBV3-2 is a pseudogene locus. The CDR3 spans 15 residues. The CDR3: CASSQVAGVRETQYF. The CDR3 nucleotides read TGTGCCAGCAGCCAAGTGGCGGGAGTTCGGGAGACCCAGTACTTC.

V and J are TRBV11-2 and TRBJ2-2, with 7 bases identical to TRBD1. The germline CDR1 and CDR2 sequences are SGHAT and FQNNGV. V dropped 5 bases and J dropped 4; count of bases not matched to a gene: 4. This CDR3 is built from 14 residues. As DNA, the CDR3 is TGTGCCAGCAGCCAAGGGGGCAGCACCGGGGAGCTGTTTTTT. Protein product: CASSQGGSTGELFF.

This clonotype came up many times. This sequence joins TRBV3-1 and TRBJ1-6; no reliable D call. This CDR3 comprises 16 residues. The V gene's germline CDR1 is LGHDT and CDR2 YNNKEL (reference sequence). V lost 4 bases and J 6 bases, leaving 16 bases between the germline ends. The CDR3 DNA follows: TGTGCCAGCAGCCTTGTGGCCGGAAGGCGTAATTCACCCCTCCACTTT. It is translated as CASSLVAGRRNSPLHF.

Of note for this clonotype: A read error is possible here, since a much larger clone lies one base away. The rearrangement joins TRBV4-1 to TRBJ1-2, with D maybe TRBD1 (5 bases). CDR3 length: 16 amino acids. CDR1 is MGHRA and CDR2 is YSYEKL in the germline V gene. For the CDR3, the DNA is TGCGCCGGCAGCCAAGACTCCAGGGTTCGAGGCTATGGCTACACCTTC. Protein: CAGSQDSRVRGYGYTF.

This clonotype was seen many times. This chain joins TRBV4-1 and TRBJ1-6; 7 nucleotides line up with TRBD1. The V gene's germline CDR1 is MGHRA and CDR2 YSYEKL. The CDR3 has 16 residues. V lost 0 bases, J lost 8 bases, and 7 bases stayed unmatched. The CDR3 DNA follows: TGCGCCAGCAGCCAAGAAGGGACAGCCTCATATTCACCCCTCCACTTT. As protein: CASSQEGTASYSPLHF.

On this clonotype: Because it lacks the conserved phenylalanine or tryptophan at the end, this CDR3 is likely a read error. The J gene is TRBJ1-6, the V gene TRBV28; D perhaps matches TRBD1 (5 bases). Germline values: CDR1 MDHEN, CDR2 SYDVKM. V lost 8 bases, J lost 8 bases, and 13 bases lay in between. The CDR3 is 13 amino acids. Here the CDR3 DNA reads TGTGCCAGCGGTTGGGGGTTTGATTCACCCCTCCACCTT. Protein sequence: CASGWGFDSPLHL.

Concerning this clonotype itself: This CDR3 fails to terminate in the conserved phenylalanine or tryptophan, so it likely reflects a read error. The CDR3 DNA sequence: TGCGCCAGCAGCTTGGAAGGGGTTCACGAGCAGTACCCC. This sequence encodes CASSLEGVHEQYP. The chain uses TRBV5-1 and TRBJ2-7, with D perhaps TRBD1 (5 bases). The CDR3 length is 13 residues. Trimming shortened V by 0 bases and J by 5 bases, and 9 bases separated the two germline ends. Per the germline V gene, CDR1 is SGHRS and CDR2 is YFSETQ.

The chain employs TRBV7-4 and TRBJ1-5; 7 nucleotides align to TRBD1. The CDR3 consists of 16 residues. Losses at the gene ends were 5 bases for V and 0 bases for J; bases not matched to a gene: 7. The germline V gene encodes CDR1 SGHVT and CDR2 SQSDAQ. The CDR3 reads CASSPTGDYSNQPQHF. Here the CDR3 DNA reads TGTGCCAGCAGCCCAACAGGGGATTATAGCAATCAGCCCCAGCATTTT.

The chain combines TRBV6-5 with TRBJ2-5; 16 bases line up with TRBD2. This CDR3 is 17 amino acids long. Per the germline V gene, CDR1 is MNHEY and CDR2 is SVGAGI. Germline trimming cut 5 bases from V and 2 bases from J; bases unmatched to any gene: 5. The CDR3 nucleotides read TGTGCCAGCAGTACGGGACTAGCGGGAGGGGGGCAAGAGACCCAGTACTTC. It yields the protein CASSTGLAGGGQETQYF.

The CDR3 reads CATSDGVGTIYGYTF. Here the CDR3 DNA reads TGTGCCACCAGTGATGGTGTAGGGACCATCTATGGCTACACCTTC. The chain employs TRBV24-1 and TRBJ1-2; tentatively, D is TRBD1 (5 bases). Between the trimmed V and J ends, which lost 3 bases and 4 bases, there was a span of 14 bases. CDR1 KGHDR and CDR2 SFDVKD come from the germline V gene. CDR3 length: 15 residues.

This clonotype has just a few counts. CDR3: CASSLDRNYEQYF. The CDR3 region has the DNA TGTGCCAGCAGTCTGGACAGAAACTACGAGCAGTACTTC. The rearrangement links TRBV7-2 to TRBJ2-7, with D possibly TRBD1 on 6 matching bases. Looked up from germline, CDR1 is SGHTA and CDR2 is FQGNSA. The CDR3 sequence is 13 residues long. Trimming shortened V by 6 bases and J by 3 bases, and 12 bases separated the two germline ends.

This clonotype has at least ten counts. The CDR3 nucleotides read TGTGCCAGCAGCCTGGATCCGGGTGAAAAACTGTTTTTT. It specifies CASSLDPGEKLFF. The gene calls are TRBV5-8 and TRBJ1-4; D unresolved. V was shortened by 4 bases and J by 7 bases, with 11 bases between the two germline ends. Germline values: CDR1 SGHTS, CDR2 YDEGEE. CDR3 length: 13 amino acids.

Worth noting for this clonotype: Without the conserved terminal phenylalanine or tryptophan, this CDR3 likely stems from a read error. The rearrangement joins TRBV7-9 to TRBJ1-1; D unresolved. The V end was cut by 3 bases, the J end by 5 bases, with 10 bases between. The CDR3 runs to 13 residues. Germline CDR1 SEHNR, CDR2 FQNEAQ (reference sequence). The CDR3 sequence: CASSLGLGTEAFL. In DNA form, the CDR3 reads TGTGCCAGCAGCTTGGGGTTAGGAACTGAAGCTTTCTTA.

The chain couples TRBV14 to TRBJ1-1; the match to TRBD1 covers 7 bases. V shed 3 bases, J shed 4 bases, and the junction held 8 bases outside the gene matches. The CDR3 is 15 amino acids. Germline CDR1 is SGHDN and CDR2 is FVKESK. The CDR3 DNA reads as TGTGCCAGCAGCCAGCAGACAGGGTCGACCACTGAAGCTTTCTTT. Protein sequence: CASSQQTGSTTEAFF.

Points on this clonotype: One end of the junction varies from germline; a read error may be responsible. The chain uses TRBV7-3 and TRBJ1-4; D uncertain. Germline CDR1 is SGHTA and CDR2 is FQGTGA. CDR3 length equals 17 residues. CDR3 region: CASSTRVFRGKNGKLFF. The CDR3 bases are TGTGCCAGCAGCACTAGGGTTTTCCGTGGGAAGAATGGAAAACTGTTTTTT.

The chain is built from TRBV2 and TRBJ1-1; D is ambiguous. CDR3 size: 11 residues. V was pared by 6 bases and J by 7 bases, with 9 bases between. The V gene's germline CDR1 is SNHLY and CDR2 FYNNEI. CDR3 bases: TGTGCCAGCAGCCCCCAGAGTGAAGCTTTCTTT. This sequence encodes CASSPQSEAFF.

This clonotype showed up many times. V and J are TRBV10-3 and TRBJ2-3; D call uncertain. The CDR3 covers 15 residues. Germline CDR1 and CDR2: ENHRY and SYGVKD. V lost 4 bases and J 2 bases, leaving 13 bases between the germline ends. The CDR3 is CAISAQWATTDTQYF. In DNA form, the CDR3 reads TGTGCCATCAGTGCACAGTGGGCCACCACAGATACGCAGTATTTT.

As concerns this clonotype: Mismatch with germline at one junction end may stem from a read error. This chain connects TRBV7-3 to TRBJ2-2; tentative D call: TRBD2 (5 bases). This CDR3 contains 14 residues. Per germline, CDR1 SGHTA and CDR2 FQGTGA. CDR3: CASSDQVKTGELCF. Here the CDR3 DNA reads TGTGCCAGCAGCGACCAGGTCAAGACCGGGGAGCTGTGTTTT.

V gene TRBV7-2 combines with J gene TRBJ2-7; TRBD2 agrees at 13 bases. The CDR3 consists of 17 residues. Germline CDR1 SGHTA, CDR2 FQGNSA. Trimming at V came to 1 base and at J to 6 bases, leaving 9 bases not matched to a gene. CDR3 protein: CASSLGGPGLAGREQYF. CDR3 sequence (DNA): TGTGCCAGCAGCTTAGGGGGCCCGGGACTAGCGGGACGCGAGCAGTACTTC.

At least ten counts were recorded for this clonotype. V gene TRBV5-1 combines with J gene TRBJ2-5, with TRBD2 identical over 8 bases. Germline V gives CDR1 SGHRS, CDR2 YFSETQ. V shed 2 bases, J shed 2 bases, and the junction held 14 bases outside the gene matches. The CDR3 is 18 residues long. The CDR3 sequence is CASSFAETSVRGQETQYF. The CDR3, as DNA: TGCGCCAGCAGCTTCGCCGAGACTAGCGTCAGGGGTCAAGAGACCCAGTACTTC. Combining the CDR3 with reference TRBV5-1 and TRBJ2-5 gives the whole variable domain KAGVTQTPRYLIKTRGQQVTLSCSPISGHRSVSWYQQTPGQGLQFLFEYFSETQRNKGNFPGRFSGRQFSNSRSEMNVSTLELGDSALYLCASSFAETSVRGQETQYFGPGTRLLVL.

This clonotype was detected ten times or more. The chain joins TRBV20-1 to TRBJ2-7; TRBD2 agrees at 8 bases. Trimming at V came to 4 bases and at J to 7 bases, leaving 15 bases not matched to a gene. Germline loops: CDR1 DFQATT, CDR2 SNEGSKA (reference sequence). The CDR3 length is 15 residues. CDR3 residues: CSAIPTSDGSEEQYF. The CDR3 region has the DNA TGCAGTGCTATACCGACTAGCGATGGATCAGAAGAGCAGTACTTC.

This clonotype was counted many times. In DNA, the CDR3 is TGTGCCATCAGTGAATACCTGACCGGGGAGCTGTTTTTT. Translated, it gives CAISEYLTGELFF. This chain links TRBV10-3 with TRBJ2-2, with unresolved D. CDR1 is ENHRY, CDR2 SYGVKD, per germline. Trimming pared 3 bases from V and 5 bases from J, leaving 7 bases between. The CDR3 has 13 residues.

V usage is TRBV11-2 and J usage is TRBJ2-7; 9 bases match TRBD2. CDR1 and CDR2 from the germline V gene are SGHAT and FQNNGV. The CDR3 covers 13 residues. Germline trimming cut 3 bases from V and 6 bases from J; bases unmatched to any gene: 3. CDR3 protein: CASSFSGRSEQYF. The CDR3 DNA is TGTGCCAGCAGCTTCAGCGGGAGGTCCGAGCAGTACTTC. Full variable domain (rest looked up from reference TRBV11-2 and TRBJ2-7): EAGVAQSPRYKIIEKRQSVAFWCNPISGHATLYWYQQILGQGPKLLIQFQNNGVVDDSQLPKDRFSAERLKGVDSTLKIQPAKLEDSAVYLCASSFSGRSEQYFGPGTRLTVT.

V is TRBV7-2 and J is TRBJ1-1; 8 bases align to TRBD1. This CDR3 spans 12 amino acids. V shed 1 base and J 8 bases; nucleotides not matched to a gene: 0. Germline CDR1 SGHTA, CDR2 FQGNSA. CDR3 DNA sequence: TGTGCCAGCAGCTTAGACAGGGGGGAAGCTTTCTTT. The encoded protein is CASSLDRGEAFF.

This clonotype was observed a single time. The chain uses TRBV15 and TRBJ1-1; 12 bases align to TRBD1. This CDR3 is 15 amino acids long. Germline CDR1 reads LNHNV; CDR2 reads YYDKDF (reference sequence). With V trimmed by 8 bases and J by 0 bases, 4 bases remained unmatched. The CDR3 DNA reads as TGTGCCACCCGCGGGACAGGGGGCTTGAACACTGAAGCTTTCTTT. Translation: CATRGTGGLNTEAFF.

As regards this clonotype: The CDR3 end shows no conserved phenylalanine or tryptophan, and so a read error is likely. This chain links TRBV20-1 with TRBJ2-5; weak D call: TRBD1 (7 bases). The CDR3 consists of 14 residues. CDR1 and CDR2 from the germline V gene are DFQATT and SNEGSKA (reference sequence). The V gene lost 6 bases and the J gene lost 4 bases, with 18 bases spanning the gap. CDR3 DNA sequence: TGCAGTGCCACGGCAGGGGGGTTCCGAGAGACCCAGTACTCC. Encoded protein: CSATAGGFRETQYS.